The T cell receptor (beta chain) described here comes from a study of somatic mutations in cytotoxic T cells in rheumatoid arthritis. Overall study: T-cell populations stained with V beta antibodies were in some cases flow-sorted at nearly 100% purity, including V beta1+ cells that were sequenced for TCRB.

Assay: immunoSEQ multiplex PCR; the TCRdb copy retains only in-frame clones and omits some. The sample records 9,500 to 15,000 clones, 80% to 85% being singletons. Study observations and caveats: Researchers did not know the antigen targets of the expanded CD8+ clones.

Comment on this clone: Antigen: not known.

Each population, CD4+ and CD8+ cells, was isolated by positive magnetic bead selection and checked for purity by flow cytometry. The origin of this receptor is a woman aged 55-75 years in good health. The sample consisted of CD8+ T cells sorted from blood.

CDR3: CASSKGVPGQGIYEQYF. DNA for the CDR3: TGTGCCAGCAGCAAAGGCGTTCCGGGACAGGGGATCTACGAGCAGTACTTC. This chain links TRBV21-1 with TRBJ2-7; the table's D call, TRBD1, has no DNA check behind it. TRBV21-1 is an annotated pseudogene. This CDR3 is 17 amino acids long.